This entry lists 21 T cell receptor beta chains sequenced from one sample in a study of cytomegalovirus exposure and HLA in healthy donors. PCR primers comprised 60 Vbeta and 13 Jbeta primers. Sequenced by immunoSEQ multiplex PCR; TCRdb stores in-frame clones only, minus some. The top ten clones hold roughly 12% of a sample with roughly 84,000 clones, 70% to 85% of them seen once. Sequencing used PBMCs. Receptors originate from a human donor in good health.

This clone was seen once. The chain has TRBV6-5 and TRBJ1-3; TRBD1 aligns across 8 bases. The germline CDR1 and CDR2 sequences are MNHEY and SVGAGI. The CDR3 runs 14 residues. The ends lost 6 bases at V and 4 bases at J; junction bases unmatched: 5. CDR3 DNA: TGTGCCAGCAGCCGGACAGGGTCCGGAAACACCATATATTTT. It translates to CASSRTGSGNTIYF.

This clone turned up a few times. This sequence joins TRBV5-6 and TRBJ2-7; D may be TRBD1 (5 bases). CDR3 length equals 16 residues. V was shortened by 2 bases and J by 1 base, with 16 bases between the two germline ends. Germline V gene sequence: CDR1 SGHDT, CDR2 YYEEEE. Here the CDR3 reads CASSFDVGAVSYEQYF. CDR3 nucleotides: TGTGCCAGCAGCTTTGATGTAGGGGCTGTGTCCTACGAGCAGTACTTC.

The sample holds one count of this clone. One junction end does not reproduce the germline sequence, and a read error may be involved. The chain combines TRBV7-8 with TRBJ1-2; no definite D call. Germline CDR1 SGHVS, CDR2 FQNEAQ. The CDR3 spans 13 residues. The chain's CDR3 is CASRGSGDYGYPF. CDR3 coding DNA: TGTGCCAGCAGGGGTAGCGGTGACTATGGCTACCCCTTC.

This chain links TRBV29-1 with TRBJ1-5; TRBD1 matches 7 bases. The CDR3 is made up of 14 amino acids. The trim removed 6 bases at V and 0 bases at J, leaving 5 bases unmatched. Germline loops: CDR1 SQVTM, CDR2 ANQGSEA. Written as DNA, the CDR3 is TGCAGCGTAGGGGACAGCTTTAGCAATCAGCCCCAGCATTTT. Its translation: CSVGDSFSNQPQHF.

This chain uses TRBV4-1 with TRBJ2-5; TRBD2 might be the D (5 bases). Per germline, CDR1 MGHRA and CDR2 YSYEKL. V was clipped by 3 bases and J by 0 bases, with 8 bases between them. The CDR3 has 14 residues. The CDR3 spells CASSQSGYQETQYF. Written as DNA, the CDR3 is TGCGCCAGCAGCCAGTCGGGATACCAAGAGACCCAGTACTTC.

The CDR3 protein is CASSLENSRTEAFF. The CDR3, as DNA: TGTGCCAGCAGCTTAGAGAACAGCAGAACTGAAGCTTTCTTT. The rearrangement joins TRBV7-2 to TRBJ1-1; D is undetermined. V was clipped by 1 base and J by 5 bases, with 11 bases between them. This CDR3 is 14 amino acids long. CDR1 and CDR2 (germline): SGHTA, FQGNSA. The complete variable domain, with remaining parts taken from reference TRBV7-2 and TRBJ1-1, reads GAGVSQSPSNKVTEKGKDVELRCDPISGHTALYWYRQSLGQGLEFLIYFQGNSAPDKSGLPSDRFSAERTGGSVSTLTIQRTQQEDSAVYLCASSLENSRTEAFFGQGTRLTVV.

The chain joins TRBV27 to TRBJ2-7, with 8 bases that match TRBD1. Looked up from germline, CDR1 is MNHEY and CDR2 is SMNVEV (reference sequence). With V trimmed by 4 bases and J by 0 bases, 5 bases remained unmatched. The CDR3 is made up of 15 amino acids. CDR3 coding DNA: TGTGCCAGCAGTTCCGCAGGGGGCCTCTCCTACGAGCAGTACTTC. Translating gives CASSSAGGLSYEQYF.

The chain uses TRBV14 and TRBJ2-7, with unresolved D. Germline values: CDR1 SGHDN, CDR2 FVKESK. The CDR3 runs to 12 residues. Trimming stripped 1 base from V and 4 bases from J, with 5 bases between. In nucleotides, the CDR3 is TGTGCCAGCAGCCAAGGTCTATACGAGCAGTACTTC. Protein product: CASSQGLYEQYF.

The genes are TRBV27 and TRBJ2-6, with D possibly being TRBD1 (5 bases). Trimming took 6 bases from V and 4 from J, leaving 13 bases between them. CDR3 length: 15 residues. CDR1 is MNHEY and CDR2 is SMNVEV in the germline V gene (reference sequence). The CDR3: CASRSRVSGANVLTF. The CDR3, as DNA: TGTGCCAGCAGATCCAGGGTGTCAGGGGCCAACGTCCTGACTTTC.

The V and J genes are TRBV6-1 and TRBJ2-7; D gene unclear. The CDR3 consists of 16 residues. V lost 1 base and J lost 2, with 15 bases in between. Germline CDR1 and CDR2: MNHNS and SASEGT. DNA for the CDR3: TGTGCCAGCAGTGAAGATATAACCCCTCAGGCCTACGAGCAGTACTTC. Translating gives CASSEDITPQAYEQYF.

This chain connects TRBV27 to TRBJ1-4; D is perhaps TRBD1 (5 bases). CDR1 is MNHEY and CDR2 is SMNVEV in the germline V gene (reference sequence). The CDR3 runs to 16 residues. With 8 bases removed from V and 6 bases from J, the gap between germline ends came to 22 bases. The CDR3 bases are TGTGCCAGCGGTTCCCTCCGGGGGGTAATGGATGAAAAACTGTTTTTT. Translation: CASGSLRGVMDEKLFF.

This clone was seen only a few times. As DNA, the CDR3 is TGTGCCAGCAGTGCCTTTCAGGGATACCACACTGAAGCTTTCTTT. Protein: CASSAFQGYHTEAFF. This rearrangement joins TRBV6-1 to TRBJ1-1; the D gene is possibly TRBD1 (5 bases). Germline CDR1 MNHNS, CDR2 SASEGT. V lost 4 bases, J lost 3 bases, and 15 bases lay in between. The CDR3 loop spans 15 amino acids.

This clone was seen only once. The rearrangement links TRBV6-5 to TRBJ2-1; TRBD1 aligns across 11 bases. The trim removed 8 bases at V and 8 bases at J, leaving 5 bases unmatched. This CDR3 has 13 residues. Germline CDR1 MNHEY, CDR2 SVGAGI. The CDR3 DNA follows: TGTGCCAGCCGGGACAGGGGGGTCCATGAGCAGTTCTTC. Its protein product is CASRDRGVHEQFF.

Notes on this clone: A read error may produce the germline difference seen at one junction end. The V and J genes are TRBV7-9 and TRBJ2-7; no firm D call. This CDR3 has 12 residues. Germline V gene lookup returns CDR1 SEHNR and CDR2 FQNEAQ (reference sequence). The CDR3 region is CSSSSTPYEQYF. Here the CDR3 DNA reads TGTTCCAGCAGCTCGACACCCTACGAGCAGTACTTC.

The chain carries TRBV30 and TRBJ2-7; TRBD1 might be the D (5 bases). Trimming shortened V by 8 bases and J by 3 bases, and 14 bases separated the two germline ends. Per germline, CDR1 GTSNPN and CDR2 SVGIG (reference sequence). This CDR3 spans 12 amino acids. The CDR3 here is CAHSQGSYEQYF. CDR3 sequence (DNA): TGTGCCCACTCTCAGGGAAGCTACGAGCAGTACTTC. The full variable domain, with the rest looked up from reference TRBV30 and TRBJ2-7, is SQTIHQWPATLVQPVGSPLSLECTVEGTSNPNLYWYRQAAGRGLQLLFYSVGIGQISSEVPQNLSASRPQDRQFILSSKKLLLSDSGFYLCAHSQGSYEQYFGPGTRLTVT.

This chain links TRBV9 with TRBJ2-7, with TRBD1 matching 9 bases. Per germline, CDR1 SGDLS and CDR2 YYNGEE. Trimming removed 1 base from V and 5 bases from J; junction bases left unmatched: 7. The CDR3 has 15 residues. The CDR3 DNA reads as TGTGCCAGCAGCGTACTACAGGGGGCATTGGACGAGCAGTACTTC. Its protein product is CASSVLQGALDEQYF.

CDR3 in DNA: TGTGCCAGCACCCCTAGCGTGCTCACAGATACGCAGTATTTT. Amino acids: CASTPSVLTDTQYF. J is TRBJ2-3 and V is TRBV19; maybe TRBD2 (6 bases). Deletions cut 9 bases from V and 2 bases from J, with 15 bases between. CDR3 length equals 14 residues. In germline, CDR1 is LNHDA, CDR2 SQIVND (reference sequence).

The V gene is TRBV6-1, the J gene TRBJ2-5, with D possibly being TRBD1 (6 bases). The J call may be wrong; the DNA end is better matched by TRBJ2-7. The germline gives CDR1 MNHNS, CDR2 SASEGT. The CDR3 loop spans 14 amino acids. The CDR3 nucleotides are TGTGCCAGCAGTGAGGTAACAGGGTCATTCGAGCAGTACTTC. This encodes CASSEVTGSFEQYF.

This rearrangement joins TRBV5-1 to TRBJ1-2, with D perhaps TRBD1 (5 bases). In germline, CDR1 is SGHRS, CDR2 YFSETQ. V was trimmed by 4 bases and J by 2 bases, leaving 12 bases between them. The CDR3 contains 14 residues. CDR3 loop: CASSTIGGNYGYTF. In nucleotides, the CDR3 is TGCGCCAGCAGCACTATCGGGGGAAACTATGGCTACACCTTC.

This clone was seen a few times. The rearrangement uses TRBV12-1 and TRBJ2-2; no DNA check was done on the table's D call, TRBD2. TRBV12-1 is a known pseudogene. The CDR3 contains 16 residues. The CDR3 region is CASSFVSRMNTGELFF. The CDR3 bases are TGTGCCAGCAGCTTTGTCTCGCGGATGAACACCGGGGAGCTGTTTTTT.

This sequence joins TRBV7-9 and TRBJ2-7; perhaps TRBD1 as D (6 bases). The CDR3 contains 16 residues. The V end lost 5 bases, the J end lost 3 bases, and 20 bases lay between the germline ends. The germline V gene encodes CDR1 SEHNR and CDR2 FQNEAQ (reference sequence). Here the CDR3 reads CASSGRQAFGDYEQYF. The CDR3 coding sequence is TGTGCCAGCAGCGGCCGACAGGCCTTCGGGGACTACGAGCAGTACTTC.